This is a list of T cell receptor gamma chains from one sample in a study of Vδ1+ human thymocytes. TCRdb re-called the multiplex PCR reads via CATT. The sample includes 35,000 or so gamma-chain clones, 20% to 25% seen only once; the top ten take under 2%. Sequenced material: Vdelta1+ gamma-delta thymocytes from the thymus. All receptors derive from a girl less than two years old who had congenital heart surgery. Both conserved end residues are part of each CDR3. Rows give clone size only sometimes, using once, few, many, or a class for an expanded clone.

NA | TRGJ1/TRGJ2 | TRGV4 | TGTGCCACCTGGGATGGCCCTCCAGATTATAAGAAACTCTTT | CATWDGPPDYKKLF
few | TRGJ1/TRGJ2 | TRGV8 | TGTGCCACCTGGGATAGTTTCTATTATAAGAAACTCTTT | CATWDSFYYKKLF
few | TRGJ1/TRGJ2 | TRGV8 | TGTGCCACCTGGGATAGCGGCAGGAATTATAAGAAACTCTTT | CATWDSGRNYKKLF
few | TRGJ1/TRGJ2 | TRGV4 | TGTGCCACCTGGGATGCTGCGAATTATTATAAGAAACTCTTT | CATWDAANYYKKLF
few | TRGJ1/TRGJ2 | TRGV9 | TGTGCCTTGTGGGAGGTGCAAGTCGATTATAAGAAACTCTTT | CALWEVQVDYKKLF
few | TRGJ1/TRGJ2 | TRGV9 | TGTGCCTTCCCTCATTATAAGAAACTCTTT | CAFPHYKKLF
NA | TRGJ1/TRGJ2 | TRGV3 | TGTGCCACCTGGGTCCCACTGGTGGAAGAGAAACTCTTT | CATWVPLVEEKLF
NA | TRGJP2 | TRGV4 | TGTGCCACCTGGGATGGGCAGGGTGATTGGATCAAGACGTTT | CATWDGQGDWIKTF
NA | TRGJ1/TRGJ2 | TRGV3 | TGTGCCACCTGGGACAGGCCGCTTCATTATAAGAAACTCTTT | CATWDRPLHYKKLF
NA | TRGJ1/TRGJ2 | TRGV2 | TGTGCCACCTGGGACGAGGCGTGCGAAGATAAGAAACTCTTT | CATWDEACEDKKLF
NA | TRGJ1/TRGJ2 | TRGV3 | TGTGCCACCTGGGACAGGCGGGCAAAGAAACTCTTT | CATWDRRAKKLF
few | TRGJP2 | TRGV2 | TGTGCCACCTGGGACGAGAGAAATAGTGATTGGATCAAGACGTTT | CATWDERNSDWIKTF
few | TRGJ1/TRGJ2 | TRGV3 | TGTGCCACCTGGGTTGATAAGAAACTCTTT | CATWVDKKLF
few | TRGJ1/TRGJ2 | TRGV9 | TGTGCCTTGTGGGAGGAGCAGCTTTATAAGAAACTCTTT | CALWEEQLYKKLF
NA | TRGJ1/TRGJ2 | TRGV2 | TGTGCCACCTGGGACGGTTATGATTATTATAAGAAACTCTTT | CATWDGYDYYKKLF
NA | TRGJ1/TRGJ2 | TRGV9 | TGTGCCTTGTGGGTAGGACGTCTTTATAAGAAACTCTTT | CALWVGRLYKKLF